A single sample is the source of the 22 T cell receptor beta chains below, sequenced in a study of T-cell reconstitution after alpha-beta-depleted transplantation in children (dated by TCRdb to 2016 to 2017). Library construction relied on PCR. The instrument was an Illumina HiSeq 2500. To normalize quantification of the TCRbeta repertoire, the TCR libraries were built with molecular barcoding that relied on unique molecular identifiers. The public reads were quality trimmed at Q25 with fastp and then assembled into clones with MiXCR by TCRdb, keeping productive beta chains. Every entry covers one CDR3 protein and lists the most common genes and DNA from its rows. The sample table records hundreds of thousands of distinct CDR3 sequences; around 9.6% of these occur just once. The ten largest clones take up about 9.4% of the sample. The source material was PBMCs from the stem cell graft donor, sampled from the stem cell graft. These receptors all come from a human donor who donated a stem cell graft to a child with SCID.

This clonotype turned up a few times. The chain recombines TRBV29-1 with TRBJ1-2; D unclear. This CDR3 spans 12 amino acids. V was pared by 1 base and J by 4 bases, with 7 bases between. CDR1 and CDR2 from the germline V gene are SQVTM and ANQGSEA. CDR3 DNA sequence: TGCAGCGTTGAAGGGGAAGGCTATGGCTACACCTTC. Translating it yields CSVEGEGYGYTF.

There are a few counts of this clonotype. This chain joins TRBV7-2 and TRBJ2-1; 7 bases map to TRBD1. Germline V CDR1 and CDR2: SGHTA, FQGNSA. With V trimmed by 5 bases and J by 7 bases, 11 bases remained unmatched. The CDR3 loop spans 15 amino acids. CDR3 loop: CASSPRDSLKNEQFF. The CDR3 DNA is TGTGCCAGCAGCCCCCGGGACAGTCTGAAAAATGAGCAGTTCTTC.

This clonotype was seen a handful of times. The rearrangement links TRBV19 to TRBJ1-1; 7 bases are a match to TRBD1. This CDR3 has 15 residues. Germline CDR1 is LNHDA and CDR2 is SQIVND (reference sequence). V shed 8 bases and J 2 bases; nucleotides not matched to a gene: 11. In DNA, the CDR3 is TGTGCCAGTCGTGACCCCGGGACAGAAAACACTGAAGCTTTCTTT. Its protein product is CASRDPGTENTEAFF.

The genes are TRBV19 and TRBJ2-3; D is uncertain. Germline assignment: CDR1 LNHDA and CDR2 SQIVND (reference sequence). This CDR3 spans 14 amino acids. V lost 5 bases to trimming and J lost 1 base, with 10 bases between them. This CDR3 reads CASSPRPGTDTQYF. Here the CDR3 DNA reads TGTGCCAGTAGTCCTCGACCGGGCACAGATACGCAGTATTTT.

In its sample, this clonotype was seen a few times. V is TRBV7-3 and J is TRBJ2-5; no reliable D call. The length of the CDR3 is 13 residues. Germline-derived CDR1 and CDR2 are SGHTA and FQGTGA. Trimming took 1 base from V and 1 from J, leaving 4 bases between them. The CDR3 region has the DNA TGTGCCAGCAGCTTAAGCCCCCAAGAGACCCAGTACTTC. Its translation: CASSLSPQETQYF.

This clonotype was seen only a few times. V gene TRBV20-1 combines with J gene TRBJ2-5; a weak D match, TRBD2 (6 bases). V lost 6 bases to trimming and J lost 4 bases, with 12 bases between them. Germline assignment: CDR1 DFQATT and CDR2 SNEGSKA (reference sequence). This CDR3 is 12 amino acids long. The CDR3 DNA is TGCAGTGCCTATAGGGGACTAGAGACCCAGTACTTC. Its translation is CSAYRGLETQYF.

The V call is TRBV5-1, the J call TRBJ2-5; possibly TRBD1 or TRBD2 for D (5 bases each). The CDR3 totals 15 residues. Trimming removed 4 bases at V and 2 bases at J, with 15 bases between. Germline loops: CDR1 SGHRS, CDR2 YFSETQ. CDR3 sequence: CASSLSGPRQETQYF. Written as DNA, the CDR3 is TGCGCCAGCAGCCTCTCGGGACCGCGACAAGAGACCCAGTACTTC.

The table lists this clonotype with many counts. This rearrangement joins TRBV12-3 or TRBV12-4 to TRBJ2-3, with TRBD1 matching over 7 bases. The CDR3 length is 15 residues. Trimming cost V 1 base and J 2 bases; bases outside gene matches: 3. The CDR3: CASSLGDSLTDTQYF. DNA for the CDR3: TGTGCCAGCAGTTTAGGGGACAGTCTCACAGATACGCAGTATTTT.

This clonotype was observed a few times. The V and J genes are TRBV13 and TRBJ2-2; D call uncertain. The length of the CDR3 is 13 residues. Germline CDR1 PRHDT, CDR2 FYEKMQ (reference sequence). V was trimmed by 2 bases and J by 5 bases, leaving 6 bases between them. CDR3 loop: CASSLFVTGELFF. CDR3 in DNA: TGTGCCAGCAGCTTATTTGTGACCGGGGAGCTGTTTTTT.

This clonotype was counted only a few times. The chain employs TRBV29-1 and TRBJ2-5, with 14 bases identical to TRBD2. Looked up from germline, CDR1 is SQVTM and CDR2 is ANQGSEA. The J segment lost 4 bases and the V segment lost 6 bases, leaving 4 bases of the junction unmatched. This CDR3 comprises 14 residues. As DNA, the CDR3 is TGCAGCGTGTGGACTAGCGGGGGGCTAGAGACCCAGTACTTC. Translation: CSVWTSGGLETQYF.

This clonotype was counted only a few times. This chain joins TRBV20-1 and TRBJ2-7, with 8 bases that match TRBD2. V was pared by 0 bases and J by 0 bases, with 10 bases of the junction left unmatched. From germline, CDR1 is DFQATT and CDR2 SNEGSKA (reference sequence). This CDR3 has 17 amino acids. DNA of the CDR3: TGCAGTGCTAGAGAGGGGGCCGGCGGGGGGAGCTCCTACGAGCAGTACTTC. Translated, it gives CSAREGAGGGSSYEQYF.

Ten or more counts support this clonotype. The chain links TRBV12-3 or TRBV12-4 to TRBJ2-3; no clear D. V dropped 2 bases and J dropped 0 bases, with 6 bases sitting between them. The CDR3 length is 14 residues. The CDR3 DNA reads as TGTGCCAGCAGTTTACGACCGAGCACAGATACGCAGTATTTT. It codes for CASSLRPSTDTQYF.

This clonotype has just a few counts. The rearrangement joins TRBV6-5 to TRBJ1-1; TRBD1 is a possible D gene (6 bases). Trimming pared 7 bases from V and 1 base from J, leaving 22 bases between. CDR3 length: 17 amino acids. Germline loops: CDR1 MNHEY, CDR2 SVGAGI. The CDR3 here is CASNTRDRLRRNTEAFF. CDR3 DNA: TGTGCCAGCAATACCCGAGACAGGCTAAGGCGGAACACTGAAGCTTTCTTT.

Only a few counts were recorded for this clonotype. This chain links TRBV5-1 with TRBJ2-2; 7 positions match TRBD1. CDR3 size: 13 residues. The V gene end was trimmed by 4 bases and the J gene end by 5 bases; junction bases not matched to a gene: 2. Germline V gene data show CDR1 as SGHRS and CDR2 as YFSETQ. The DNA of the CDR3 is TGCGCCAGCAGCGGGACAGTGACCGGGGAGCTGTTTTTT. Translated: CASSGTVTGELFF.

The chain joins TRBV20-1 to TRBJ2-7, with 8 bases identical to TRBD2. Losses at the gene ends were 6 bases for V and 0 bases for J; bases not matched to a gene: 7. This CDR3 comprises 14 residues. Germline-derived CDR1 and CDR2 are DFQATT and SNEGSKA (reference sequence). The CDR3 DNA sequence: TGCAGTGCCCCTATAGCGGGGCCCTCCTACGAGCAGTACTTC. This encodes CSAPIAGPSYEQYF.

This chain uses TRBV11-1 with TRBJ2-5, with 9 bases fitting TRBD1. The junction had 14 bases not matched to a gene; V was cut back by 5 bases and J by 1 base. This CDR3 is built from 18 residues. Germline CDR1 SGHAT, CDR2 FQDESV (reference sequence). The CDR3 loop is CASSHRPGQGRIQETQYF. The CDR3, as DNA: TGTGCCAGCAGCCATCGGCCAGGACAGGGGCGAATCCAAGAGACCCAGTACTTC.

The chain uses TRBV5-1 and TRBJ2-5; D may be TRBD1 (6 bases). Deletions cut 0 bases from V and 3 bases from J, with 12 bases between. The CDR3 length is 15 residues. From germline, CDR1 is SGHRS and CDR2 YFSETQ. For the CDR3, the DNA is TGCGCCAGCAGCTTGGGGGGGCCCGTGAAAGAGACCCAGTACTTC. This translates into CASSLGGPVKETQYF.

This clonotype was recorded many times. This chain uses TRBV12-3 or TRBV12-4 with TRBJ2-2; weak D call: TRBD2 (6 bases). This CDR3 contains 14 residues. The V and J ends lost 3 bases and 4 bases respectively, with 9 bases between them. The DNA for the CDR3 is TGTGCCAGCAGTTTCCTTAGCGGCACCGGGGAGCTGTTTTTT. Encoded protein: CASSFLSGTGELFF.

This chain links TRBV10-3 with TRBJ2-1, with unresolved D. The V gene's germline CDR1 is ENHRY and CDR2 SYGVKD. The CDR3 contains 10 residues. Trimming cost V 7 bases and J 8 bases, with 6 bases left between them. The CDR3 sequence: CAITHYEQFF. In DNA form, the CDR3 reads TGTGCCATCACTCATTATGAGCAGTTCTTC.

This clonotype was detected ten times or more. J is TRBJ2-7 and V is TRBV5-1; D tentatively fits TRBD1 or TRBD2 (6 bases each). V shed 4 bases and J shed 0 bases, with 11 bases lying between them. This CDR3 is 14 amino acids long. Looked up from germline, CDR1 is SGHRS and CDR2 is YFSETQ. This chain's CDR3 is CASSEGGSSYEQYF. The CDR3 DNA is TGCGCCAGCAGCGAAGGGGGGAGCTCCTACGAGCAGTACTTC.

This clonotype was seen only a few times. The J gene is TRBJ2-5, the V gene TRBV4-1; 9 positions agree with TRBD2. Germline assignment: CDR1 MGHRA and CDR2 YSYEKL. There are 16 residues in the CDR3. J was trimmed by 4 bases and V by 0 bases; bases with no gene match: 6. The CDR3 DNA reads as TGCGCCAGCAGCCAAGATCCGGGACTAGCTGGAGAGACCCAGTACTTC. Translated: CASSQDPGLAGETQYF.

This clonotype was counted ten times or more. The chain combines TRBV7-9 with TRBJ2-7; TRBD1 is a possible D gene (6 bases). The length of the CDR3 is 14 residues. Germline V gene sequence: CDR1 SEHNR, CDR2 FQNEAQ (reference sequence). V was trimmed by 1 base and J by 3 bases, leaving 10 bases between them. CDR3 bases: TGTGCCAGCAGCTTAGATCGGACAGTCTACGAGCAGTACTTC. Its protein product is CASSLDRTVYEQYF.